This T cell receptor beta chain was profiled in a study of blood T cells in healthy people across ages. This clonotype was recorded many times. With V trimmed by 6 bases and J by 4 bases, 9 bases remained unmatched. CDR3 length: 15 residues. Germline CDR1 reads MDHEN; CDR2 reads SYDVKM. It was with a sample-barcoded 5' primer and a J-beta primer mix that a second PCR of roughly 7 to 12 cycles was run. TCRdb re-called the 5' RACE reads through MiXCR, storing one row per CDR3 protein. The sample lists fewer than 800,000 distinct CDR3 sequences, 32% occurring once. Sample: blood. The chain joins TRBV28 to TRBJ1-2; 9 nucleotides align to TRBD1. This receptor was taken from a woman older than 75 in good health. The CDR3 DNA follows: TGTGCCAGCAGCTCACAGGGGGCGCTGGGCTATGGCTACACCTTC. Protein sequence: CASSSQGALGYGYTF.